Presented here are 19 T cell receptor beta chains from one specimen sequenced in a study of blood T cell repertoires in COVID-19. Using immunoSEQ multiplex PCR, the repertoire was profiled, and TCRdb retains in-frame clones only, with some absent. The table has around 120,000 clones, about four fifths seen once. Sample: peripheral blood. The receptors derive from a man in his 70s with acute or convalescent COVID-19.

This clone has more than one count but fewer than ten. The CDR3: CASSDGQDLHSGANVLTF. DNA of the CDR3: TGTGCCAGCAGTGATGGACAGGACCTCCACTCGGGGGCCAACGTCCTGACTTTC. V is TRBV6-1 and J is TRBJ2-6; TRBD1 matches 7 bases. The CDR3 has 18 amino acids. CDR1 and CDR2 (germline): MNHNS, SASEGT. V was clipped by 3 bases and J by 4 bases; unmatched bases: 12.

The chain combines TRBV9 with TRBJ2-2; D might be TRBD2 (5 bases). CDR3 length: 14 residues. V was pared by 6 bases and J by 1 base, with 10 bases between. Germline CDR1 SGDLS, CDR2 YYNGEE. The CDR3: CASNEGKNTGELFF. The CDR3 DNA reads TGTGCCAGCAACGAGGGCAAGAACACCGGGGAGCTGTTTTTT.

J is TRBJ2-7 and V is TRBV14; a possible D gene is TRBD1 (6 bases). Germline V lookup: CDR1 SGHDN, CDR2 FVKESK. Trimming cost V 3 bases and J 0 bases, with 12 bases left between them. The CDR3 loop spans 15 amino acids. The CDR3 protein is CASSHRGLSSYEQYF. CDR3 nucleotide sequence: TGTGCCAGCAGCCATAGGGGGTTATCCTCCTACGAGCAGTACTTC.

The chain combines TRBV19 with TRBJ1-1, with a tentative D call TRBD1 (6 bases). V was cut by 5 bases and J by 2 bases, with 9 bases left in between. Germline V lookup: CDR1 LNHDA, CDR2 SQIVND (reference sequence). The CDR3 consists of 13 residues. The CDR3 spells CASSGQSNTEAFF. The CDR3 DNA is TGTGCCAGTAGTGGACAGTCTAACACTGAAGCTTTCTTT.

The chain combines TRBV6-5 with TRBJ1-3, with D uncertain. The CDR3 totals 13 residues. Between the trimmed V and J ends, which lost 6 bases and 3 bases, there was a span of 9 bases. The germline CDR1 and CDR2 sequences are MNHEY and SVGAGI. The CDR3: CASSAPVGNTIYF. The CDR3 DNA reads TGTGCCAGCAGCGCCCCAGTTGGAAACACCATATATTTT.

The genes are TRBV7-8 and TRBJ1-4; TRBD1 aligns across 7 bases. Germline V gene lookup returns CDR1 SGHVS and CDR2 FQNEAQ. This CDR3 has 15 amino acids. V was pared by 4 bases and J by 7 bases, with 9 bases of the junction left unmatched. In DNA form, the CDR3 reads TGTGCCAGCAGCTCTCCAAGGACAGGCGGTGAAAAACTGTTTTTT. It yields the protein CASSSPRTGGEKLFF.

This chain connects TRBV28 to TRBJ1-3; 10 positions match TRBD1. The CDR3 runs to 15 residues. J gave up 4 bases and V 6 bases, and 6 bases lay outside the gene matches. Germline lookup yields CDR1 MDHEN and CDR2 SYDVKM. The CDR3, as DNA: TGTGCCAGCAGCCCGGGACAGGGGATAGGAAACACCATATATTTT. It codes for CASSPGQGIGNTIYF.

The V gene is TRBV3-1 (or the pseudogene TRBV3-2), the J gene TRBJ2-3; 10 positions agree with TRBD2. J lost 5 bases, V lost 3 bases, and 8 bases had no gene match. Germline V gene sequence: CDR1 LGHDT, CDR2 YNNKEL (reference sequence). There are 16 residues in the CDR3. The chain's CDR3 is CASSQETSGAGDTQYF. Written as DNA, the CDR3 is TGTGCCAGCAGCCAGGAAACTAGCGGGGCAGGAGATACGCAGTATTTT.

The chain recombines TRBV4-3 with TRBJ1-2; 7 positions agree with TRBD1. J lost 7 bases, V lost 0 bases, and 8 bases had no gene match. The germline V gene has CDR1 LGHNA and CDR2 YSLEER. The CDR3 is made up of 15 amino acids. In DNA form, the CDR3 reads TGCGCCAGCAGCCAAGAAGGGGCAACAGGGGTTGGCTACACCTTC. Amino acid sequence: CASSQEGATGVGYTF.

This rearrangement joins TRBV4-3 to TRBJ1-6; D remains unclear. Germline assignment: CDR1 LGHNA and CDR2 YSLEER. This CDR3 contains 18 residues. Trimming cost V 1 base and J 0 bases, with 13 bases left between them. This CDR3 reads CASSQVNSVSSYNSPLHF. The CDR3 region has the DNA TGCGCCAGCAGCCAAGTGAACAGTGTTAGCTCCTATAATTCACCCCTCCACTTT.

This clone is a singleton in its sample. DNA of the CDR3: TGTGCCAGCAGAACCGGGACTGTTGAGCAGTACTTC. Translated, it gives CASRTGTVEQYF. The genes are TRBV6-5 and TRBJ2-7; possible D gene TRBD2, 6 bases. Germline-derived CDR1 and CDR2 are MNHEY and SVGAGI. The CDR3 consists of 12 residues. Trimming stripped 6 bases from V and 7 bases from J, with 13 bases between.

The V call is TRBV5-1, the J call TRBJ1-2; a weak D match, TRBD1 (5 bases). V lost 4 bases, J lost 5 bases, and 12 bases lay in between. The CDR3 sequence is 13 residues long. CDR1 and CDR2 (germline): SGHRS, YFSETQ. In nucleotides, the CDR3 is TGCGCCAGCAGCGCCGGACACGTTTATGGCTACACCTTC. The encoded protein is CASSAGHVYGYTF.

The V gene is TRBV4-2, the J gene TRBJ2-5, with 16 bases that match TRBD2. The CDR3 is made up of 18 amino acids. Trimming cost V 1 base and J 0 bases; bases outside gene matches: 2. Germline loops: CDR1 LGHNA, CDR2 YNFKEQ. The CDR3 here is CASSQVGLAGGYQETQYF. For the CDR3, the DNA is TGTGCCAGCAGCCAAGTGGGACTAGCGGGGGGGTACCAAGAGACCCAGTACTTC.

This clone appeared a few times. This chain links TRBV7-2 with TRBJ1-5; maybe TRBD1 (5 bases). The V and J ends lost 1 base and 3 bases respectively, with 10 bases between them. The CDR3 has 15 residues. CDR1 and CDR2 from the germline V gene are SGHTA and FQGNSA. CDR3 coding DNA: TGTGCCAGCAGCTTAGATAGGGGTTTCAATCAGCCCCAGCATTTT. Its translation is CASSLDRGFNQPQHF.

This clone was observed a few times. CDR3 protein: CASSPIQGLLYEQYF. The CDR3 DNA reads as TGTGCCAGCTCACCAATACAGGGACTACTCTACGAGCAGTACTTC. The rearrangement links TRBV18 to TRBJ2-7; a weak D match, TRBD2 (7 bases). CDR1 and CDR2 (germline): KGHSH, LQKENI. The CDR3 is 15 residues long. V lost 2 bases to trimming and J lost 3 bases, with 14 bases between them. The entire variable domain, with the rest obtained from reference TRBV18 and TRBJ2-7, is as follows: NAGVMQNPRHLVRRRGQEARLRCSPMKGHSHVYWYRQLPEEGLKFMVYLQKENIIDESGMPKERFSAEFPKEGPSILRIQQVVRGDSAAYFCASSPIQGLLYEQYFGPGTRLTVT.

This clone appeared a single time. The rearrangement uses TRBV24-1 and TRBJ2-5; a weak D match, TRBD1 (5 bases). Trimming pared 6 bases from V and 4 bases from J, leaving 8 bases between. The germline CDR1 and CDR2 sequences are KGHDR and SFDVKD. The CDR3 consists of 12 residues. CDR3 coding DNA: TGTGCCACCAGTAGGCAGGGAGAGACCCAGTACTTC. Residues: CATSRQGETQYF.

This chain links TRBV5-6 with TRBJ1-4; maybe TRBD1 (5 bases). The CDR3 extends over 13 amino acids. Trimming removed 2 bases at V and 11 bases at J, with 13 bases between. CDR1 and CDR2 (germline): SGHDT, YYEEEE. The CDR3: CASSFKGSGKLFF. The CDR3 bases are TGTGCCAGCAGCTTTAAGGGGTCCGGGAAACTGTTTTTT. Together with reference TRBV5-6 and TRBJ1-4, the CDR3 gives the full variable domain: DAGVTQSPTHLIKTRGQQVTLRCSPKSGHDTVSWYQQALGQGPQFIFQYYEEEERQRGNFPDRFSGHQFPNYSSELNVNALLLGDSALYLCASSFKGSGKLFFGSGTQLSVL.

V usage is TRBV4-3 and J usage is TRBJ2-5; 12 positions agree with TRBD2. The CDR3 consists of 15 residues. The J segment lost 4 bases and the V segment lost 0 bases, leaving 0 bases of the junction unmatched. Germline CDR1 reads LGHNA; CDR2 reads YSLEER. CDR3 in amino acids: CASSQELAGGETQYF. CDR3 coding DNA: TGCGCCAGCAGCCAAGAACTAGCGGGGGGAGAGACCCAGTACTTC.

The genes are TRBV7-6 and TRBJ1-2; 7 bases align to TRBD1. V lost 4 bases and J lost 5; bases outside the gene matches: 7. CDR1 and CDR2 (germline): SGHVS, FNYEAQ. This CDR3 has 14 amino acids. This CDR3 reads CASSSRQGIYGYTF. The CDR3 coding sequence is TGTGCCAGCAGCTCGCGACAGGGTATATATGGCTACACCTTC.